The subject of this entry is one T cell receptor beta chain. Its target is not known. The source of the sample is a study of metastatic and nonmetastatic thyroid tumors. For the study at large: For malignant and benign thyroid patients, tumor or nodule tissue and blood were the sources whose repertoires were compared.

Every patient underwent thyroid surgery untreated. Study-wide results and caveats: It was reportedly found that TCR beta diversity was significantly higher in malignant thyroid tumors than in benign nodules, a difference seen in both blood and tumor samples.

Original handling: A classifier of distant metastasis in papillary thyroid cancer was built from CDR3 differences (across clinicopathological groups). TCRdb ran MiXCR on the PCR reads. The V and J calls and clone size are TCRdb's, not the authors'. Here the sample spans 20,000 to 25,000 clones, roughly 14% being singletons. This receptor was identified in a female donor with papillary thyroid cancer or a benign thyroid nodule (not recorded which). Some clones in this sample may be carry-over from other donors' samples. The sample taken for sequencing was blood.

This chain's CDR3 is CASSRPGGSRQPQHF. CDR3 nucleotide sequence: TGTGCCAGTAGTCGGCCAGGGGGATCTCGCCAGCCCCAGCATTTT. The chain carries TRBV19 and TRBJ1-5; 7 bases map to TRBD1. The CDR3 runs to 15 residues. The germline V gene has CDR1 LNHDA and CDR2 SQIVND (reference sequence). V lost 5 bases to trimming and J lost 7 bases; unmatched junction nucleotides: 11.